This TCR beta chain derives from a study of glioma-infiltrating T cells. This clonotype is classed as medium-sized (0.01 to 0.1%). Germline CDR1 reads MNHNS; CDR2 reads SASEGT. CDR3 length equals 14 residues. With 7 bases removed from V and 8 bases from J, the gap between germline ends came to 19 bases. TCR alpha and beta CDR3 regions were amplified from RNA using iRepertoire nested multiplex PCR. For one-step reverse transcription and amplification, roughly 100-400 ng of tissue mRNA or PBMC total RNA was used. TCRdb re-analysed the multiplex PCR reads in MiXCR, keeping a single row per CDR3 protein. The sample contains some 10,000 distinct CDR3 sequences, under 60% of which appear only once.

The chain carries TRBV6-1 and TRBJ2-3; no clear D gene. Source material: glioma tissue, nonneoplastic brain tissue, or PBMCs (not recorded which). This sequence was found in a human donor with low-grade glioma or glioblastoma, undergoing nonglioma brain surgery, or in good health (not recorded which). In DNA form, the CDR3 reads TGTGCCAGCACCAGAGGCCCTGAGCCGAGTACGCAGTATTTT. Translated, it gives CASTRGPEPSTQYF.